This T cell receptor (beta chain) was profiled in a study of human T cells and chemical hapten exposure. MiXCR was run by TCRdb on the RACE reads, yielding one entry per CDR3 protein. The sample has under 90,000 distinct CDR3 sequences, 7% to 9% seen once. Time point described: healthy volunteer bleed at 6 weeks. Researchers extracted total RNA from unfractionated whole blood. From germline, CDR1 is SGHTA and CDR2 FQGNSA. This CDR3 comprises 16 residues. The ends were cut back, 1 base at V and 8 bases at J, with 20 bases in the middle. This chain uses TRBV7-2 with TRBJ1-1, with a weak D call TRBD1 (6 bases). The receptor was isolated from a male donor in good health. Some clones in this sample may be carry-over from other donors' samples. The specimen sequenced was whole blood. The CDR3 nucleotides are TGTGCCAGCAGCTTAGGGGGGCACGGAGCTTTAGTAGAAGCTTTCTTT. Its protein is CASSLGGHGALVEAFF.